This T cell receptor beta chain was sequenced for a study of T cell changes during pregnancy in multiple sclerosis. Sequencing was performed with immunoSEQ multiplex PCR; in TCRdb, only in-frame clones are kept and a portion is missing. This sample has roughly 99,000 clones, with approximately 90% found just once. The germline V gene encodes CDR1 SEHNR and CDR2 FQNEAQ (reference sequence). V lost 2 bases, J lost 1 base, and 6 bases stayed unmatched. The CDR3 is made up of 16 amino acids. The receptor comes from a female donor in good health, enrolled as a control in a pregnancy study. Sequenced here: peripheral blood, sampled after pregnancy. The chain employs TRBV7-9 and TRBJ1-2, with 8 bases aligning to TRBD1. The CDR3 region has the DNA TGTGCCAGCAGCTTATCCCCAGGGGGCGTTAACTATGGCTACACCTTC. Its protein is CASSLSPGGVNYGYTF. The full variable domain, its missing parts supplied by reference TRBV7-9 and TRBJ1-2, is DTGVSQNPRHKITKRGQNVTFRCDPISEHNRLYWYRQTLGQGPEFLTYFQNEAQLEKSRLLSDRFSAERPKGSFSTLEIQRTEQGDSAMYLCASSLSPGGVNYGYTFGSGTRLTVV.